This TCR beta chain was recorded in a study of cytomegalovirus exposure and HLA in healthy donors (dated by TCRdb to 2016 to 2017). Study-level background: According to an earlier analysis of several hundred of the donors, some 180 million T cells yielded 117 million unique TCR beta sequences and less than 300 Gb of sequence data. The aim of the study was to test whether cataloging public T cell receptors could identify signatures of past pathogen exposure. To decide whether each TCR beta V gene segment behaved as functional or pseudogenic, an earlier analysis of some 600 of the donors relied on high-throughput TCR beta sequencing. Every repertoire in the discovery cohort had been generated on one and the same sequencing platform. The study combined high-throughput TCR immunosequencing, statistical association of individual TCRs with disease status, and machine learning to predict cytomegalovirus infection status. On average, 235,054 unique TCR beta nucleotide sequences were sequenced per donor among about 400 genotyped donors of the cohort, with roughly 19% of those sequences being non-productive. HLA typing covered class I and class II loci at four-digit resolution. The study used immunosequencing to profile the T cell repertoires of about 670 subjects and linked those repertoires to cytomegalovirus serostatus. A few DR-DQ haplotypes were treated as single units for association and clustering because of strong linkage in the cohort. The genetic ancestry cluster associated with self-reported Caucasian donors included around 76% of the roughly 400 genotyped donors. Typing coverage varied by locus: roughly 620-640 donors for A, B, C, DRB1 and DQB1; under 550 for DQA1; approximately 610 for DPA1; more than 450 for DPB1. Besides the first cohort of 666 subjects, a separate validation cohort made up of 120 different subjects was used. An early release covering 500 to 750 HLA-typed donors comprised 300 to 350 gigabases of sequencing data and 85 million or so unique TCR sequences. Rather than using new phenotypic data, the later analysis identified candidate immune exposures from TCR beta sequences and from how often those sequences occurred across donors. Donor age, sex, ethnicity and CMV serostatus were collected together with the repertoire data. A later genetic analysis took genome-wide SNP genotypes for about 55% of the roughly 700 donors and used that subset as a discovery cohort. A later analysis re-examined previously published TCR beta repertoires from more than 650 donors and added high-resolution HLA genotyping to investigate patterns of TCR occurrence. Results and caveats for the whole study, not just this receptor: Correlated functional status among segregating V segments might reflect linkage disequilibrium, but an unknown experimental factor could not be ruled out. According to the authors, the approach could potentially be generalized to other disease states and immunological phenotypes. In a later genetic analysis, a missense DCLRE1C variant was associated with V-gene and J-gene trimming of TCR beta chains, and the association was replicated in an independent cohort. A later analysis found that most CMV-associated TCR beta chains appeared HLA-restricted, with HLA associations seemingly driven largely by CMV exposure. A later analysis associated 16,951 TCR beta sequences with specific HLA alleles at a false discovery rate of 0.05. The sequencing pipeline was judged likely to have produced a cluster of highly shared sequence variants as a technical artifact. Across donors, most TCR sequences were observed very rarely, whereas some public TCRs were present in many individuals. Compared with equally common non-associated chains, HLA-associated TCR beta chains in a later analysis were more clonally expanded and had lower generation probabilities. Immune exposure information for the cohort was limited to CMV serostatus. A further reported finding was that TCR beta sequences accurately predicted the HLA-A and HLA-B alleles for most subjects in the first cohort. This cohort had only TCR beta chains sequenced, and the lack of alpha or paired-chain data limited which features could be detected. The classifier was reported to diagnose cytomegalovirus status with high specificity and sensitivity in both the original and validation cohorts. When HLA alleles, especially DR and DQ, strongly co-occurred, TCR associations were difficult to assign to individual alleles. Fewer than 20 rarely observed V segments, including chromosome 9 orphons, were excluded from the earlier analysis of about 600 of the donors because counts were too low. HLA typing was unavailable for some donors at each locus, so association tests used only the typed subset. A later analysis found that TCR association rates varied across HLA loci, with DRB1 alleles showing the most associated TCRs and HLA-C alleles the fewest. In the study, approximately 160 TCR beta chains were listed as associated with cytomegalovirus. Roughly uniform sequencing depth across donors was assumed in presence/absence analyses, although this assumption may not hold. A few of the identified cytomegalovirus-associated TCR beta chains were confirmed in vitro to be specific for cytomegalovirus antigens. A later genetic analysis reported fewer N-insertions in productive TCRs among donors in an Asian-associated ancestry cluster than the 666-donor mean. According to a later analysis, parvovirus B19, influenza, CMV and Epstein-Barr virus appeared linked to several top co-occurrence clusters. In an earlier analysis of some 500 of the donors, most TCR beta V segments appeared in productive rearrangements about 87% or about 30% of the time, broadly matching IMGT annotations.

In total, about 650 healthy bone marrow donors made up the cohort. At the time of sampling, all cohort members were nominally healthy, though unrecorded immune exposures were likely present. The donor was CMV seropositive and belonged to the group of more than 250 seropositive cohort members. Each donor provided a peripheral blood sample, and peripheral blood mononuclear cells were used for TCR beta sequencing. The Qiagen DNeasy Blood Extraction Kit was used to extract genomic DNA from the blood cell samples. Preparation of the library involved the immunoSEQ multiplex PCR assay. The multiplex PCR relied on a mix of 60 forward primers for TCR Vbeta segments and 13 reverse primers for TCR Jbeta segments. Amplification of the CDR3 region of rearranged TCR beta genes was performed with a multiplex PCR assay on genomic DNA. Amplified TCR beta libraries were sequenced as 87-base-pair reads on the Illumina HiSeq System. In the original analysis: A later analysis counted about 80 million unique TCR beta chains across the roughly 700 repertoires, and roughly 10 million of these chains were shared by at least two donors. To remove PCR and sequencing errors, raw reads were error-corrected and collapsed into unique sequences using a nearest-neighbor algorithm that merged closely related sequences. To assign V, D and J gene segments, CDR3 sequences were aligned to IMGT reference sequences. For a sequence to be retained, a match of at least six nucleotides to both a V gene segment and a J gene segment was required. Rearrangements were called productive when the CDR3 lacked stop codons and stayed in frame with V and J; all others were non-productive. Following IMGT convention, CDR3 was defined as the stretch from the second conserved V-encoded cysteine to the conserved J-encoded phenylalanine. Sequences without an unambiguous match to a single V gene segment were excluded from the earlier analysis of a few hundred of the donors. In an earlier analysis of about 590 of the donors, a V segment was called functional when productive rearrangements were above 56.7%, and segregating when the standard deviation between donors exceeded 5%. A statistical classification framework was built to diagnose cytomegalovirus status from the catalog of TCR beta chain sequences. V and J gene assignment, in a later analysis, came from comparing TCR nucleotide sequences with IMGT/GENE-DB human TR gene sequences. The TCRdist pipeline was used in a later analysis to assign CDR3 sequences and most-parsimonious VDJ recombination scenarios. In a later analysis, each TCR beta chain was defined by its CDR3 amino acid sequence together with its V-gene family, and reads without a unique V-gene family were excluded. In a later analysis, around 650 highly shared, low-generation-probability nucleotide sequences were removed to address suspected cross-contamination and a sequencing artifact. A later analysis calculated a clonal expansion index for each public chain from normalized within-repertoire ranks of inferred template counts. Generation probabilities in a later analysis came from a VDJ recombination model fitted to out-of-frame rearrangements, and those results were checked against IGoR. Hypergeometric tests were used in a later analysis to score TCR-TCR, TCR-HLA and TCR-CMV co-occurrence, with a repertoire-size bias correction applied to the TCR pairs. In a later analysis, false discovery rates were estimated by permuting HLA or CMV assignments 20 times. In a later analysis, co-occurring TCRs were grouped using DBSCAN, and TCRdist sequence similarity was added for clustering within HLA-allele-positive subsets. Co-occurrence clustering excluded repertoires with fewer than 30,000 or more than 120,000 public chains, plus five with anomalous nucleotide sharing. Sourced from immuneACCESS, this table was stored by TCRdb with only in-frame sequences that have V and J called. A share of the clones is absent; for the studies checked, an unresolved V gene accounts for under half, and the remainder has no known explanation. V, J and clone size are those of that table, while D and trimming were read from the DNA. The sample table records 100,000 to 150,000 clones; over 9.5% of these occur just once. The ten largest make up about 4.7% of the sample.

Worth noting for this clone: The target of this receptor is not known. No clone much larger than this one lies a single base away; base qualities are absent.

The specimen was PBMCs. The source of this sequence is a woman aged 18-29 years in good health and CMV-seropositive.

At the DNA level, the sequence is TGTGCCAGTAGTATCCCAGGATCTTTGGGGGCCTACACCGGGGAGCTGTTTTTT. It translates as CASSIPGSLGAYTGELFF. The V and J segments used are TRBV19 and TRBJ2-2; the D gene is perhaps TRBD1, on 6 matching bases. The trim is 3 bases for V and 3 bases for J, with a gap of 20 bases between the germline ends. In the germline V gene (reference sequence), CDR1 corresponds to LNHDA and CDR2 to SQIVND. Measured from the cysteine to the phenylalanine, the CDR3 is 18 residues long. Here the CDR3 DNA is all that survives: 54 bases in frame from base 1.